This T cell receptor (beta chain) was sequenced during a study of T cell responses to AZD1222 COVID-19 vaccine. Study-wide points: With two AZD1222 doses given, Spike-specific TCR breadth and depth both rose. Repertoire sampling occurred only after the peak T cell response. Among vaccine-associated CD4 TCRs, coverage spanned spike, with dominance at 160-218 and 743-854. Donors, mostly white British, included more females; clonal diversity was possibly underestimated.

Clones were read by immunoSEQ multiplex PCR, and TCRdb kept only the in-frame ones, dropping some. The table records some 280,000 clones, approximately 94% of them present only once. As for this clone: Its antigen is not identified.

The source was peripheral blood, collected 28 days after the second AZD1222 dose. The source of this sequence is an adult who received the AZD1222 COVID-19 vaccine.

The CDR3 here is CASRGELNTEAFF. For the CDR3, the DNA is TGTGCCAGCAGGGGGGAGCTGAACACTGAAGCTTTCTTT. The chain recombines TRBV7-3 with TRBJ1-1; the D gene is possibly TRBD1 (5 bases). Trimming shortened V by 6 bases and J by 0 bases, and 8 bases separated the two germline ends. Germline CDR1 SGHTA, CDR2 FQGTGA. The CDR3 sequence is 13 residues long.